Reported below is one T cell receptor (beta chain). Original processing notes: Reference gene primer amplification gave nucleated cell count estimates. Clones were read by immunoSEQ multiplex PCR, and TCRdb kept only the in-frame ones, dropping some. From that table come the V and J calls and clone size; the DNA was used to work out D and trimming. The table has hundreds of thousands of clones, 70% to 90% seen once. The data are from a study of blood T cell repertoires in COVID-19. Turning to the study itself: Sites in the United States, Italy and Spain provided acute and convalescent COVID-19 samples. PBMCs, B-cell-depleted T cells, or T cells provided the cDNA or gDNA that made up the material.

CDR3 length equals 15 residues. CDR1 and CDR2 (germline): SGHDT, YYEEEE. Trimming took off 4 bases at V and 3 bases at J, with 16 bases between the two ends. Sequenced: peripheral blood. The sequence came from a human donor in a cohort sampled during active COVID-19. This chain links TRBV5-6 with TRBJ1-2, with D tentatively TRBD1 (6 bases). The CDR3 spells CASSANSGTYYGYTF. The CDR3 DNA is TGTGCCAGCAGCGCGAACTCCGGGACATACTATGGCTACACCTTC.